The rows below give T cell receptor beta chains drawn from one sample of a study of T cell repertoires in cytomegalovirus infection. TCRdb itself ran the reads through MiXCR, one entry per CDR3 protein. The sample has fewer than 850,000 distinct CDR3 sequences, about 29% seen once. Their recognized antigens are unknown. The specimen comprised cultured CD8+ T cells from PBMCs, sampled from culture after CMV antigen stimulation. The source of these receptors is a human donor in good health (CMV status not recorded). Some clones in this sample may be carry-over from other donors' samples. Both conserved end residues are part of each CDR3. D genes are given only for firm matches. Clone size is given for some rows only: seen once, a few or many times, or a class if the clone is expanded.

J gene: TRBJ1-2
V gene: TRBV12-5
clone size: few
D gene: NA
CDR3 DNA: TGTGCTAGTGGTTTGGCGTTGATCCACGGGAGCTATGGCTACACCTTC
CDR3 protein: CASGLALIHGSYGYTF

J gene: TRBJ2-1
V gene: TRBV19
clone size: NA
D gene: NA
CDR3 DNA: TGTGCCAGTAGTATAAGGGGGGACCGTCTGGATGAGCAGTTCTTC
CDR3 protein: CASSIRGDRLDEQFF

J gene: TRBJ2-1
V gene: TRBV10-3
clone size: once
D gene: TRBD1
CDR3 DNA: TGTGCCATCAGCCCAGGGGGCCCCTACAATGAGCAGTTCTTC
CDR3 protein: CAISPGGPYNEQFF

J gene: TRBJ2-2
V gene: TRBV9
clone size: NA
D gene: TRBD1
CDR3 DNA: TGTGCCAGCAGCGTGCCTAGGCAGGGGGTGAACACCGGGGAGCTGTTTTTT
CDR3 protein: CASSVPRQGVNTGELFF

J gene: TRBJ2-5
V gene: TRBV6-5
clone size: few
D gene: TRBD2
CDR3 DNA: TGTGCCAGCAGTTTCGGGACTAGCGAGAAGACCCAGTACTTC
CDR3 protein: CASSFGTSEKTQYF

J gene: TRBJ2-1
V gene: TRBV7-9
clone size: few
D gene: TRBD1
CDR3 DNA: TGTGCCAGCAGCTTAGGAGGACAGGGTAACGATGAGCAGTTCTTC
CDR3 protein: CASSLGGQGNDEQFF

J gene: TRBJ2-2
V gene: TRBV29-1
clone size: NA
D gene: TRBD1
CDR3 DNA: TGCAGCGTGGGGGACAGGGTTGCCGGGGAGCTGTTTTTT
CDR3 protein: CSVGDRVAGELFF

J gene: TRBJ2-1
V gene: TRBV5-1
clone size: NA
D gene: NA
CDR3 DNA: TGCGCCAGCAGCTTAGGGCTAGCGATCTACAATGAGCAGTTCTTC
CDR3 protein: CASSLGLAIYNEQFF

J gene: TRBJ1-1
V gene: TRBV28
clone size: NA
D gene: NA
CDR3 DNA: TGTGCCAGCAGTCTCCTGGACAGGAACACTGAAGCTTTCTTT
CDR3 protein: CASSLLDRNTEAFF

J gene: TRBJ2-5
V gene: TRBV7-2
clone size: many
D gene: NA
CDR3 DNA: TGTGCCAGCAGCTTAGGAGTGGCCCCGAGGGGGGAGACCCAGTACTTC
CDR3 protein: CASSLGVAPRGETQYF

J gene: TRBJ2-1
V gene: TRBV7-9
clone size: few
D gene: TRBD2
CDR3 DNA: TGTGCCAGCAATTTGCGGACTAGCGGGGCGAGCTCCTACAATGAGCAGTTCTTC
CDR3 protein: CASNLRTSGASSYNEQFF

J gene: TRBJ2-1
V gene: TRBV4-2
clone size: NA
D gene: TRBD2
CDR3 DNA: TGTGCCAGCAGCACTCTAGCGGGGGGCCATGAGCAGTTCTTC
CDR3 protein: CASSTLAGGHEQFF

J gene: TRBJ1-1
V gene: TRBV27
clone size: few
D gene: NA
CDR3 DNA: TGTGCCAGCAGTTTATTTGGGCACGTTAGGGAGAACACTGAAGCTTTCTTT
CDR3 protein: CASSLFGHVRENTEAFF

J gene: TRBJ1-1
V gene: TRBV14
clone size: NA
D gene: TRBD1
CDR3 DNA: TGTGCCAGCAGCCACTGGAACAGGGGGTCTGAAGCTTTCTTT
CDR3 protein: CASSHWNRGSEAFF

J gene: TRBJ1-2
V gene: TRBV11-2
clone size: few
D gene: TRBD1
CDR3 DNA: TGTGCCAGCAGCACGTCGACAGGGGACCACTATGGCTACACCTTC
CDR3 protein: CASSTSTGDHYGYTF

J gene: TRBJ2-1
V gene: TRBV19
clone size: NA
D gene: NA
CDR3 DNA: TGTGCCAGTAGTATAGGGTGGGGGACGGGAAATGAGCAGTTCTTC
CDR3 protein: CASSIGWGTGNEQFF

J gene: TRBJ2-1
V gene: TRBV27
clone size: NA
D gene: TRBD1
CDR3 DNA: TGTGCCAGCAGTTCGGACAGGGGGGGGCAGTTCTTC
CDR3 protein: CASSSDRGGQFF

J gene: TRBJ2-5
V gene: TRBV12-3/TRBV12-4
clone size: NA
D gene: TRBD2
CDR3 DNA: TGTGCCAGCAGTTTGGGACTAGCGGGGACGCCGGTGGAGACCCAGTACTTC
CDR3 protein: CASSLGLAGTPVETQYF

J gene: TRBJ2-5
V gene: TRBV6-5
clone size: NA
D gene: NA
CDR3 DNA: TGTGCCAGCAGTTACTCGGGGTCCGGGGAGACCCAGTACTTC
CDR3 protein: CASSYSGSGETQYF

J gene: TRBJ1-2
V gene: TRBV4-3
clone size: NA
D gene: TRBD1
CDR3 DNA: TGCGCCAGCAGCCGGTCGACAGGGGACGGCTACACCTTC
CDR3 protein: CASSRSTGDGYTF

J gene: TRBJ1-2
V gene: TRBV7-6
clone size: few
D gene: NA
CDR3 DNA: TGTGCCAGCAGCTTAGGGGGACACAATGGCTACACCTTC
CDR3 protein: CASSLGGHNGYTF

J gene: TRBJ1-1
V gene: TRBV2
clone size: few
D gene: NA
CDR3 DNA: TGTGCCAGCAGTGAAAGGTCCACTGAAGCTTTCTTT
CDR3 protein: CASSERSTEAFF

J gene: TRBJ2-5
V gene: TRBV15
clone size: NA
D gene: NA
CDR3 DNA: TGTGCCACCAGCAGTTACAGGGAGGAAGAGACCCAGTACTTC
CDR3 protein: CATSSYREEETQYF